The clone carrying this T cell receptor beta chain was seen only a few times. Its antigen is not identified. V was clipped by 8 bases and J by 5 bases, with 14 bases between them. The CDR3 spans 13 residues. Looked up from germline, CDR1 is SNHLY and CDR2 is FYNNEI. The sample belongs to a study of shared clonotypes between healthy human individuals. Clones were sequenced by immunoSEQ multiplex PCR, and TCRdb holds only the in-frame ones, with some missing. This table has under 1,100,000 clones, 75% appearing once. Study-wide results and caveats: Larger estimated richness was generally recorded for naive subsets relative to memory subsets.

The receptor's source is a man between 18 and 35 years old in good health. This rearrangement joins TRBV2 to TRBJ2-3, with a tentative D call TRBD1 (6 bases). The specimen sequenced was memory CD4+ T cells sorted from blood. Regarding subset: CD45RA-negative fraction. The CDR3 reads CASWTLGGDTQYF. CDR3 in DNA: TGTGCCAGCTGGACTTTAGGGGGAGATACGCAGTATTTT. The full variable domain, in which reference TRBV2 and TRBJ2-3 provide the parts outside the CDR3, is EPEVTQTPSHQVTQMGQEVILRCVPISNHLYFYWYRQILGQKVEFLVSFYNNEISEKSEIFDDQFSVERPDGSNFTLKIRSTKLEDSAMYFCASWTLGGDTQYFGPGTRLTVL.